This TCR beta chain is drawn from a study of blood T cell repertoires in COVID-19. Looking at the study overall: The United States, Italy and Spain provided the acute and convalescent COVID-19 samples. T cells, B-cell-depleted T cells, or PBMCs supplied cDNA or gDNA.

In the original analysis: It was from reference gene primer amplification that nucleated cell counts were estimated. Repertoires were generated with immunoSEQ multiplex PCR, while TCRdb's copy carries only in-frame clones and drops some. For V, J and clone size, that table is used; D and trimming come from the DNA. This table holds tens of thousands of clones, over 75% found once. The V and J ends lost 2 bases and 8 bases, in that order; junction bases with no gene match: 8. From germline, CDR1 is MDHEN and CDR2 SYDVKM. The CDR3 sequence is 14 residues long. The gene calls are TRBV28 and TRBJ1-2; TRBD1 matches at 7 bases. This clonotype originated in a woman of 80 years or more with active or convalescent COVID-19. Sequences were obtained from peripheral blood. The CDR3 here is CASSLGTAGVGYTF. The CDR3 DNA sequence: TGTGCCAGCAGTTTAGGGACAGCCGGGGTCGGCTACACCTTC.